A single sample gave rise to the 24 T cell receptor beta chains below, sequenced in a study of technical replicates of blood from a handful of donors. Clones were read by immunoSEQ multiplex PCR, and TCRdb kept only the in-frame ones, dropping some. The repertoire holds fewer than 45,000 clones, with around 96% as singletons. Sequencing input: T cells isolated from PBMCs. The receptors shown here come from a human donor in good health.

The V gene is TRBV11-2, the J gene TRBJ1-3; D is ambiguous. The V end lost 8 bases, the J end lost 0 bases, and 14 bases lay between the germline ends. The CDR3 consists of 15 residues. Germline CDR1 reads SGHAT; CDR2 reads FQNNGV. The CDR3 loop is CASRPLLSSGNTIYF. The CDR3 DNA reads TGTGCCAGCCGCCCTCTTTTGAGCTCTGGAAACACCATATATTTT.

The chain links TRBV5-6 to TRBJ2-7, with 9 positions matching TRBD1. Germline lookup yields CDR1 SGHDT and CDR2 YYEEEE. This CDR3 contains 16 residues. J gave up 0 bases and V 6 bases, and 10 bases lay outside the gene matches. The CDR3 DNA reads TGTGCCAGCACTCGGAAATGGGGACAGGGCTCCTACGAGCAGTACTTC. Translating gives CASTRKWGQGSYEQYF.

V gene TRBV4-3 combines with J gene TRBJ2-7; D is ambiguous. Trimming took off 4 bases at V and 2 bases at J, with 9 bases between the two ends. CDR3 size: 13 residues. Germline CDR1 LGHNA, CDR2 YSLEER. In nucleotides, the CDR3 is TGCGCCAGCAGCCTCGCGCGCCCCTACGAGCAGTACTTC. Protein: CASSLARPYEQYF.

The chain carries TRBV6-5 and TRBJ2-7; the D gene is possibly TRBD1 (6 bases). CDR1 and CDR2 (germline): MNHEY, SVGAGI. V dropped 2 bases and J dropped 6 bases, with 11 bases sitting between them. This CDR3 has 13 residues. The CDR3 reads CASSYNWDTEQYF. As DNA, the CDR3 is TGTGCCAGCAGTTACAATTGGGACACCGAGCAGTACTTC.

The V and J genes are TRBV6-5 and TRBJ2-1, with 9 bases lining up with TRBD2. There are 14 residues in the CDR3. Germline V lookup: CDR1 MNHEY, CDR2 SVGAGI. Trimming at V came to 6 bases and at J to 4 bases, leaving 4 bases not matched to a gene. This CDR3 is CASSPTSGYNEQFF. The CDR3 DNA reads TGTGCCAGCAGCCCAACTAGCGGGTACAATGAGCAGTTCTTC.

The chain joins TRBV5-1 to TRBJ2-2; 7 bases align to TRBD2. J was trimmed by 1 base and V by 3 bases; bases with no gene match: 6. Germline lookup yields CDR1 SGHRS and CDR2 YFSETQ. The CDR3 is 16 residues long. CDR3 in amino acids: CASSWGRGVNTGELFF. For the CDR3, the DNA is TGCGCCAGCAGCTGGGGTCGGGGGGTGAACACCGGGGAGCTGTTTTTT.

The CDR3, as DNA: TGTGCCAGCAGTGTAACGGGACAGGGTCATGGCTACACCTTC. Amino acid sequence: CASSVTGQGHGYTF. The genes are TRBV27 and TRBJ1-2; 9 bases are shared with TRBD1. V trimming: 5 bases; J trimming: 6 bases; junction bases outside the gene matches: 7. Germline lookup yields CDR1 MNHEY and CDR2 SMNVEV (reference sequence). The CDR3 loop spans 14 amino acids.

The rearrangement links TRBV4-3 to TRBJ2-7; D uncertain. The V end lost 4 bases, the J end lost 1 base, and 8 bases lay between the germline ends. This CDR3 has 13 amino acids. Germline lookup yields CDR1 LGHNA and CDR2 YSLEER. CDR3 amino acids: CASSRKQSYEQYF. The CDR3 coding sequence is TGCGCCAGCAGCCGAAAACAGTCCTACGAGCAGTACTTC.

The rearrangement uses TRBV6-5 and TRBJ1-1, with TRBD1 as a possible D gene (5 bases). The CDR3 length is 12 residues. V was shortened by 4 bases and J by 4 bases, with 7 bases between the two germline ends. Germline V lookup: CDR1 MNHEY, CDR2 SVGAGI. The CDR3 protein is CASSWGTTEAFF. CDR3 DNA sequence: TGTGCCAGCAGTTGGGGCACCACTGAAGCTTTCTTT.

The CDR3 DNA reads TGTGCCAGTAAGACAGGGGATGTGCAGCCCCAGCATTTT. It specifies CASKTGDVQPQHF. This sequence joins TRBV6-6 and TRBJ1-5, with 8 bases identical to TRBD1. The CDR3 extends over 13 amino acids. Germline CDR1 reads MNHNY; CDR2 reads SVGAGI (reference sequence). The V and J ends lost 9 bases and 7 bases, in that order; junction bases with no gene match: 8.

This chain uses TRBV5-6 with TRBJ1-1, with a weak D call TRBD1 (6 bases). Germline-derived CDR1 and CDR2 are SGHDT and YYEEEE. This CDR3 region has 15 residues. Trimming cost V 4 bases and J 5 bases, with 18 bases left between them. This chain's CDR3 is CASSPFGRGSTEAFF. The CDR3 nucleotides read TGTGCCAGCAGCCCTTTTGGCAGGGGATCTACTGAAGCTTTCTTT.

This clone occurred once. The chain has TRBV7-2 and TRBJ2-7; TRBD2 matches 7 bases. V was pared by 5 bases and J by 3 bases, with 7 bases of the junction left unmatched. The CDR3 runs 14 residues. Germline V gene lookup returns CDR1 SGHTA and CDR2 FQGNSA. The CDR3 sequence is CASSPDPGGYEQYF. The CDR3 DNA reads TGTGCCAGCAGCCCGGACCCGGGGGGCTACGAGCAGTACTTC. Looking up the rest from reference TRBV7-2 and TRBJ2-7 gives the full variable domain: GAGVSQSPSNKVTEKGKDVELRCDPISGHTALYWYRQSLGQGLEFLIYFQGNSAPDKSGLPSDRFSAERTGGSVSTLTIQRTQQEDSAVYLCASSPDPGGYEQYFGPGTRLTVT.

The chain recombines TRBV7-7 with TRBJ2-7; D ambiguous. CDR1 and CDR2 from the germline V gene are SSHAT and FNYEAQ (reference sequence). The CDR3 runs 13 residues. Trimming took 5 bases from V and 0 from J, leaving 8 bases between them. The CDR3 protein is CASSPVNSYEQYF. The CDR3 DNA reads TGTGCCAGCAGCCCAGTTAACTCCTACGAGCAGTACTTC.

The chain links TRBV28 to TRBJ2-7; 10 bases line up with TRBD1. J was trimmed by 3 bases and V by 5 bases; bases with no gene match: 10. Germline CDR1 MDHEN, CDR2 SYDVKM. The CDR3 length is 16 residues. CDR3 amino acids: CASSVPAGQGNYEQYF. The CDR3, as DNA: TGTGCCAGCAGTGTCCCGGCGGGACAGGGGAACTACGAGCAGTACTTC.

J is TRBJ1-1 and V is TRBV5-1, with TRBD1 matching 7 bases. Losses at the gene ends were 6 bases for V and 1 base for J; bases not matched to a gene: 9. The V gene's germline CDR1 is SGHRS and CDR2 YFSETQ. CDR3 size: 15 residues. CDR3 protein: CASNPNRGPNTEAFF. The CDR3 DNA follows: TGCGCCAGCAACCCCAACAGGGGACCGAACACTGAAGCTTTCTTT.

This chain uses TRBV6-5 with TRBJ2-1; 10 positions agree with TRBD1. The CDR3 runs to 13 residues. CDR1 is MNHEY, CDR2 SVGAGI, per germline. The V segment lost 6 bases and the J segment 10 bases; nucleotides outside the gene matches: 6. The CDR3 here is CASSVDRGDEQFF. The DNA for the CDR3 is TGTGCCAGCAGCGTGGACAGGGGGGACGAGCAGTTCTTC.

The J gene is TRBJ1-3, the V gene TRBV5-6; the D gene is possibly TRBD1 (6 bases). V lost 2 bases to trimming and J lost 3 bases, with 15 bases between them. The V gene's germline CDR1 is SGHDT and CDR2 YYEEEE. This CDR3 contains 16 residues. DNA of the CDR3: TGTGCCAGCAGCTTTGGCGTCGACAGGTTTGGAAACACCATATATTTT. Translation gives CASSFGVDRFGNTIYF.

CDR3 in amino acids: CASSGSTDTQYF. CDR3 coding DNA: TGTGCCAGCAGCGGGAGCACAGATACGCAGTATTTT. The chain carries TRBV6-1 and TRBJ2-3; no definite D call. Trimming removed 6 bases from V and 0 bases from J, with 4 bases in between. The CDR3 has 12 amino acids. CDR1 and CDR2 (germline): MNHNS, SASEGT.

V usage is TRBV19 and J usage is TRBJ2-7; 7 bases are shared with TRBD1. Germline CDR1 and CDR2: LNHDA and SQIVND (reference sequence). This CDR3 comprises 17 residues. Trimming removed 1 base from V and 5 bases from J; junction bases left unmatched: 14. In DNA form, the CDR3 reads TGTGCCAGTAGTATAGGGACAGGTCCTTTTCTCTGGAACGAGCAGTACTTC. Encoded protein: CASSIGTGPFLWNEQYF.

The rearrangement joins TRBV5-1 to TRBJ2-2, with 7 nucleotides matching TRBD1. This CDR3 is 19 amino acids long. Germline V gene sequence: CDR1 SGHRS, CDR2 YFSETQ. Unmatched junction bases numbered 12, after V lost 0 bases and J lost 1 base. The CDR3 here is CASSLGSSDRVWNTGELFF. In DNA form, the CDR3 reads TGCGCCAGCAGCTTGGGTTCAAGCGACAGGGTGTGGAACACCGGGGAGCTGTTTTTT.

The CDR3 is CASSDLVGQGTDTQYF. The CDR3 coding sequence is TGTGCCAGCAGTGACTTAGTGGGTCAGGGCACAGATACGCAGTATTTT. The chain has TRBV6-4 and TRBJ2-3; D gene unclear. Deletions cut 1 base from V and 1 base from J, with 12 bases between. CDR1 is MRHNA, CDR2 SNTAGT, per germline. The CDR3 sequence is 16 residues long.

This clone was detected only once. J is TRBJ1-5 and V is TRBV28; D call uncertain. Germline-derived CDR1 and CDR2 are MDHEN and SYDVKM. The CDR3 has 15 residues. V shed 10 bases and J shed 0 bases, with 16 bases lying between them. CDR3 DNA: TGTGCCACCTCAGGTATCTCTTATAGCAATCAGCCCCAGCATTTT. This gives the protein CATSGISYSNQPQHF.

The chain has TRBV6-5 and TRBJ2-7; 8 positions agree with TRBD1. The CDR3 loop spans 13 amino acids. V was clipped by 7 bases and J by 4 bases; unmatched bases: 6. In germline, CDR1 is MNHEY, CDR2 SVGAGI. This CDR3 reads CASTVTGAYEQYF. In DNA form, the CDR3 reads TGTGCCAGCACCGTGACAGGGGCGTACGAGCAGTACTTC.

This sequence joins TRBV6-1 and TRBJ1-2; possibly TRBD1 for D (5 bases). With 0 bases removed from V and 7 bases from J, the gap between germline ends came to 12 bases. Germline V gene data show CDR1 as MNHNS and CDR2 as SASEGT. The CDR3 length is 14 residues. Here the CDR3 DNA reads TGTGCCAGCAGTGAAGCGCAGGGTTTTGGTGGCTACACCTTC. The encoded protein is CASSEAQGFGGYTF.